This T cell receptor beta chain was sequenced for a study of blood T cells in healthy people across ages (dated by TCRdb to about 2015). Looking at the study overall: In model experiments, template switching captured roughly one uniquely barcoded TCR beta cDNA molecule for every two T cells. For two donors (one aged 18 to 29 and one aged 80 or older), the study analyzed two additional independent replicas of 1 million unique cDNA reads from the same blood draw. To avoid experimental bias, donors of different ages were distributed randomly across sequencing lanes. The donors were divided into four age groups: young (average approximately 17 years), middle-aged (over 35), aged (approximately 59) and long-lived (around 80). To track age-related changes in TCR beta repertoire diversity, the study relied on deep sequencing normalized with unique cDNA molecular identifiers.

The investigation overall reported the following: The percentage of naive T cells measured by flow cytometry correlated strongly with observed TCR beta diversity. Because profiling used bulk unsorted PBMCs, naive and antigen-experienced compartments could not be compared conclusively. Estimates of total diversity based on one million sequenced T cells were regarded as lower bounds and as underestimates. The CMV infection status of donors was not known, potentially confounding age-related changes in expanded clonotypes. As age increased, observed TCR beta diversity per million T cells dropped in a roughly linear way, and a significant reduction was already evident by age around 41. Compared with the aged group, the long-lived group had more naive CD4+ T cells, fewer expanded clones and increased TCR diversity, suggesting age selection.

The CDR3, from cysteine to phenylalanine, totals 20 residues. CDR3 DNA is the only sequence kept; it has 60 bases, read in frame from the first base. Receptors were amplified or captured by 5' RACE. Sequencing relied on an Illumina HiSeq 2500. A second PCR of roughly 7 to 11 cycles was performed with a sample-barcoded 5' primer and a J-beta primer mix. Each TCR beta cDNA molecule received a unique molecular identifier from a template-switch 5' adaptor carrying 12 random nucleotides. At least 2.5 million CDR3-containing paired-end reads were obtained from each sample. First-strand cDNA was synthesized from all RNA with the Mint cDNA synthesis kit, primed by a TRBC-specific oligonucleotide. Following uracil-DNA glycosylase treatment, all cDNA underwent a first 18-cycle PCR with the universal primers M1SS and BC2_uni_R. On the authors' methods: Normalization of each sample was performed by random selection of 1 million high-quality reads, each carrying a distinct molecular identifier. Reads with shared molecular identifiers were discarded instead of being binned into consensus sequences. MiTCR, run with a Q25 quality threshold and the strictest error-elimination algorithm, handled CDR3 identification, clonotype clustering and error correction. A nonparametric unseen species model with Euler transformation was used to estimate a lower bound on total TCR beta diversity. Through fastp at Q25 and MiXCR, TCRdb rebuilt clones from the public reads, retaining in-frame beta chains. Each entry is one CDR3 protein sequence, shown with its most common DNA and genes. TCRdb, not the original authors, processed these V and J calls. The sample table shows about a million distinct CDR3 sequences, and roughly 50% are seen once. The top ten clonotypes cover over 20% of the sample.

The roughly 38 donors, aged roughly 6 to 90 years, were systemically healthy Caucasian individuals from Russia. Each donor gave ten milliliters of peripheral blood, collected into EDTA-treated Vacutainer tubes. Ficoll-Paque density-gradient centrifugation was used to isolate PBMCs, with at least 6 million obtained per sample. Trizol reagent was used to extract total RNA from the PBMCs, yielding at least 6 micrograms per sample. For every donor, an aliquot of PBMCs went through flow cytometry to measure the percentages of naive CD45RAhigh/CD27high T cells. This clonotype was detected a few times. Its specific antigen is unknown. The record has no base qualities; no much larger clone is one base away.

The source of this sequence is a woman aged 55-70 years in good health. Sequenced input: blood. The V and J segments used are TRBV21-1 and TRBJ2-6; the D call in the table, TRBD2, was not verified against the DNA. TRBV21-1 is listed as a pseudogene. The CDR3 in this case is CASSQGPSWLAGCGANVLTF. The nucleotides read TGTGCCAGCAGTCAGGGGCCCTCTTGGCTAGCGGGATGTGGGGCCAACGTCCTGACTTTC.